Below, 4 T cell receptor beta chains from the same sample are listed, as sequenced in a study of T-cell memory formation after mild COVID-19. TCRdb re-called the 5' RACE reads through MiXCR, storing one row per CDR3 protein. Seen here are about 110,000 distinct CDR3 sequences, approximately 13% observed once, and the top ten hold more than 25%. Sequencing input: PBMCs or a T cell subset sorted from them (not recorded which). These receptors were obtained from an adult woman who had mild COVID-19 (a few samples of this study predate the infection). Cell type and time point are not known.

This clonotype has only a few counts. This chain links TRBV7-6 with TRBJ2-7; 7 positions agree with TRBD1. Germline CDR1 reads SGHVS; CDR2 reads FNYEAQ. V lost 1 base to trimming and J lost 2 bases; unmatched junction nucleotides: 11. The CDR3 runs to 17 residues. The CDR3 region is CASSLEGPTGITYEQYF. The CDR3 region has the DNA TGTGCCAGCAGCTTAGAAGGCCCGACAGGGATCACCTACGAGCAGTACTTC.

The chain joins TRBV6-2 or TRBV6-3 to TRBJ2-1, with D hard to call. Trimming took off 0 bases at V and 1 base at J, with 1 base between the two ends. CDR1 is MNHEY, CDR2 SVGEGT, per germline. CDR3 length: 13 amino acids. CDR3 DNA sequence: TGTGCCAGCAGTTACTCATCCTACAATGAGCAGTTCTTC. Protein sequence: CASSYSSYNEQFF.

This clonotype was detected only a few times. The chain recombines TRBV19 with TRBJ2-5; D may be TRBD2 (6 bases). V lost 3 bases, J lost 5 bases, and 16 bases lay in between. Germline assignment: CDR1 LNHDA and CDR2 SQIVND (reference sequence). This CDR3 is built from 15 residues. The CDR3 coding sequence is TGTGCCAGTAGTATTTATCTCTTCCGGGGGGAGACCCAGTACTTC. Translating gives CASSIYLFRGETQYF.

This chain connects TRBV9 to TRBJ2-1, with 7 nucleotides matching TRBD1. CDR1 and CDR2 from the germline V gene are SGDLS and YYNGEE. The CDR3 is 17 amino acids. Germline trimming cut 3 bases from V and 0 bases from J; bases unmatched to any gene: 9. The CDR3 region is CASSATGYPSSYNEQFF. The CDR3 nucleotides read TGTGCCAGCAGCGCGACAGGGTACCCCAGCTCCTACAATGAGCAGTTCTTC.